A single sample is the source of the 19 T cell receptor beta chains below, sequenced in a study of breast tumors, draining lymph nodes, adjacent tissues. Samples came from axillary lymph nodes draining the breast cancer. In TCRdb, the multiplex PCR reads were re-called with MiXCR into one record per CDR3 protein. The sample holds fewer than 200,000 distinct CDR3 sequences, approximately 30% seen once. The sample was axillary lymph node tissue. Every receptor here comes from a female donor with breast cancer. Some clones in this sample may be carry-over from other donors' samples.

There are many counts of this clonotype. The chain has TRBV5-1 and TRBJ2-3; D ambiguous. The CDR3 has 12 residues. The germline V gene has CDR1 SGHRS and CDR2 YFSETQ. V gave up 4 bases and J gave up 5 bases, with 8 bases separating them. Here the CDR3 DNA reads TGCGCCAGCAGCAAGGGTGGAGATACGCAGTATTTT. Translation gives CASSKGGDTQYF.

This clonotype showed up many times. The chain combines TRBV12-3 or TRBV12-4 with TRBJ1-5; TRBD1 aligns across 7 bases. The CDR3 contains 15 residues. The V segment lost 6 bases and the J segment 4 bases; nucleotides outside the gene matches: 9. CDR3 residues: CASRRGRGSNQPQHF. As DNA, the CDR3 is TGTGCCAGCAGGCGGGGCAGGGGGAGTAATCAGCCCCAGCATTTT.

The gene calls are TRBV10-1 and TRBJ2-3; D might be TRBD1 (6 bases). There are 14 residues in the CDR3. Trimming left V 2 bases short and J 1 base short, with 7 bases between. The germline V gene encodes CDR1 WNHNN and CDR2 SYGVQD (reference sequence). The CDR3 loop is CASSEPGGTDTQYF. The CDR3 nucleotides are TGCGCCAGCAGTGAGCCAGGGGGCACAGATACGCAGTATTTT.

Remarks on this clonotype: This sequence may be a read error, since a much larger clone differs from it by one base. The chain couples TRBV12-3 or TRBV12-4 to TRBJ1-5, with D unclear. CDR3 length equals 14 residues. V dropped 3 bases and J dropped 0 bases, with 6 bases sitting between them. The CDR3 sequence: CASSFINSNQPQHF. DNA for the CDR3: TGTGCCAGCAGTTTCATAAATAGCAATCAGCCCCAGCATTTT.

This clonotype appeared many times. The CDR3 bases are TGCAGTGGAGCGGTTCCCCAAGAGACCCAGTACTTC. Encoded protein: CSGAVPQETQYF. The chain joins TRBV20-1 to TRBJ2-5; the D gene is possibly TRBD2 (5 bases). CDR1 and CDR2 from the germline V gene are DFQATT and SNEGSKA (reference sequence). V was cut by 7 bases and J by 1 base, with 10 bases left in between. This CDR3 comprises 12 residues.

This clonotype has a count of ten or more. The J gene is TRBJ1-2, the V gene TRBV5-4, with D perhaps TRBD1 (5 bases). Germline CDR1 is SGHNT and CDR2 is YYREEE (reference sequence). This CDR3 is 14 amino acids long. Trimming stripped 9 bases from V and 1 base from J, with 16 bases between. In DNA, the CDR3 is TGTGCCACCCTCCCCGCCGGGGGTAACTATGGCTACACCTTC. It yields the protein CATLPAGGNYGYTF. Full variable domain (remainder filled in from reference TRBV5-4 and TRBJ1-2): ETGVTQSPTHLIKTRGQQVTLRCSSQSGHNTVSWYQQALGQGPQFIFQYYREEENGRGNFPPRFSGLQFPNYSSELNVNALELDDSALYLCATLPAGGNYGYTFGSGTRLTVV.

In its sample, this clonotype was seen many times. V gene TRBV2 combines with J gene TRBJ2-2; D perhaps matches TRBD2 (7 bases). V dropped 0 bases and J dropped 6 bases, with 17 bases sitting between them. The CDR3 has 17 residues. CDR1 SNHLY and CDR2 FYNNEI come from the germline V gene. The CDR3 loop is CASSEALLGGASGELFF. CDR3 bases: TGTGCCAGCAGTGAAGCGCTGTTGGGGGGGGCTTCCGGGGAGCTGTTTTTT.

As regards this clonotype: Sequence at one end of the junction differs from germline and may be a read error. J is TRBJ2-5 and V is TRBV7-9, with D perhaps TRBD1 (5 bases). Germline lookup yields CDR1 SEHNR and CDR2 FQNEAQ (reference sequence). The CDR3 has 17 amino acids. The CDR3 coding sequence is TGTGCCAGCAGCTTAAACCCCCAGGGAAGAGGCTCGGAGACCCAGTGCTTC. It is translated as CASSLNPQGRGSETQCF.

A word on this clonotype: The junction differs from germline at one of its ends, possibly a read error. The chain is built from TRBV27 and TRBJ2-7; no definite D call. Germline assignment: CDR1 MNHEY and CDR2 SMNVEV (reference sequence). The CDR3 extends over 13 amino acids. The CDR3 sequence: CAGSLTVSYEQYF. CDR3 sequence (DNA): TGTGCCGGCAGTTTGACGGTATCCTACGAGCAGTACTTC.

This clonotype was picked up a small number of times. The chain couples TRBV28 to TRBJ2-1; TRBD2 matches at 7 bases. The germline CDR1 and CDR2 sequences are MDHEN and SYDVKM. The CDR3 has 15 residues. Trimming at V came to 6 bases and at J to 9 bases, leaving 14 bases not matched to a gene. The CDR3 reads CASRDPGTTYGEQFF. The DNA for the CDR3 is TGTGCCAGCAGAGACCCCGGGACTACCTATGGTGAGCAGTTCTTC.

This clonotype has only a few counts. A read error is possible here, since a much larger clone lies one base away. J is TRBJ1-2 and V is TRBV11-2; D uncertain. Germline V lookup: CDR1 SGHAT, CDR2 FQNNGV. Trimming removed 2 bases at V and 4 bases at J, with 11 bases between. This CDR3 has 14 amino acids. DNA for the CDR3: TGTGCCAGCAGCTTATCCCAGAATACCTATGGCTACACCTTC. Its protein product is CASSLSQNTYGYTF.

The J gene is TRBJ1-2, the V gene TRBV30, with TRBD1 as a possible D gene (5 bases). Germline V gene lookup returns CDR1 GTSNPN and CDR2 SVGIG (reference sequence). Trimming left V 3 bases short and J 1 base short, with 15 bases between. The CDR3 has 15 amino acids. This CDR3 is CAWRGPGFFNYGYTF. Here the CDR3 DNA reads TGTGCCTGGAGGGGACCCGGGTTTTTTAACTATGGCTACACCTTC.

This clonotype was seen a handful of times. The rearrangement links TRBV7-3 to TRBJ1-1; a weak D match, TRBD1 (5 bases). CDR1 is SGHTA, CDR2 FQGTGA, per germline. This CDR3 comprises 13 residues. V was shortened by 4 bases and J by 8 bases, with 14 bases between the two germline ends. CDR3 amino acids: CASSSFRGSEAFF. In DNA, the CDR3 is TGTGCCAGCAGCTCCTTTCGGGGCTCCGAAGCTTTCTTT. The complete variable domain, with remaining parts taken from reference TRBV7-3 and TRBJ1-1, reads GAGVSQTPSNKVTEKGKYVELRCDPISGHTALYWYRQSLGQGPEFLIYFQGTGAADDSGLPNDRFFAVRPEGSVSTLKIQRTERGDSAVYLCASSSFRGSEAFFGQGTRLTVV.

This chain joins TRBV28 and TRBJ2-6; 7 nucleotides match TRBD2. This CDR3 contains 15 residues. V lost 7 bases to trimming and J lost 2 bases; unmatched junction nucleotides: 5. Germline V lookup: CDR1 MDHEN, CDR2 SYDVKM. CDR3 loop: CASIRGVAGANVLTF. Written as DNA, the CDR3 is TGTGCCAGCATACGGGGGGTGGCTGGGGCCAACGTCCTGACTTTC.

A word on this clonotype: Mismatch with germline at one junction end may stem from a read error. V and J are TRBV6-1 and TRBJ2-1; 7 positions match TRBD1. This CDR3 is built from 13 residues. Per germline, CDR1 MNHNS and CDR2 SASEGT. The CDR3 DNA follows: TGTGCCGGCAGAACGACAGGGTACAATGAGCAGTTCTTC. It encodes CAGRTTGYNEQFF.

Details on this clonotype: One junction end disagrees with the germline gene, perhaps due to a read error. This chain joins TRBV9 and TRBJ1-4; 7 bases agree with TRBD1. The CDR3 covers 14 residues. Per germline, CDR1 SGDLS and CDR2 YYNGEE. The CDR3 DNA follows: TGTGCCAGCAGCCAACAGGGGACTAATGAAAAACTGGCTTTT. Encoded protein: CASSQQGTNEKLAF.

J is TRBJ2-7 and V is TRBV7-9, with D hard to call. V was clipped by 3 bases and J by 6 bases, with 15 bases between them. Germline-derived CDR1 and CDR2 are SEHNR and FQNEAQ (reference sequence). CDR3 length: 14 residues. CDR3 protein: CASSLERRTTEQYF. CDR3 DNA sequence: TGTGCCAGCAGCTTGGAAAGGCGTACCACCGAGCAGTACTTC.

This clonotype has more than one count but fewer than ten. The chain couples TRBV18 to TRBJ2-3, with D possibly being TRBD2 (6 bases). The CDR3 loop spans 15 amino acids. Germline V gene sequence: CDR1 KGHSH, CDR2 LQKENI. V was clipped by 4 bases and J by 2 bases, with 13 bases between them. CDR3 nucleotide sequence: TGTGCCAGCTCACACCCTAGCGTAGACACAGATACGCAGTATTTT. This encodes CASSHPSVDTDTQYF.

In this sample, this clonotype turned up many times. The chain has TRBV7-9 and TRBJ1-2, with D perhaps TRBD1 (6 bases). The CDR3 consists of 20 residues. The V gene lost 1 base and the J gene lost 3 bases, with 27 bases spanning the gap. CDR1 is SEHNR and CDR2 is FQNEAQ in the germline V gene (reference sequence). The CDR3 DNA follows: TGTGCCAGCAGCTTAGTAGTACTCGGACAGAAAAATACCAACGACTATGGCTACACCTTC. The encoded protein is CASSLVVLGQKNTNDYGYTF.